This T cell receptor (beta chain) stems from a study of T cell changes during pregnancy in multiple sclerosis. This CDR3 contains 15 residues. Germline-derived CDR1 and CDR2 are MNHEY and SVGAGI. V was shortened by 2 bases and J by 3 bases, with 11 bases between the two germline ends. Assay: immunoSEQ multiplex PCR; the TCRdb copy retains only in-frame clones and omits some. The sample consists of some 28,000 clones, around 89% of them appearing once. Sequences were derived from CD4+ T cells from peripheral blood mononuclear cells, sampled in the first trimester of pregnancy. The sequence came from a female donor in good health, enrolled as a control in a pregnancy study. The rearrangement links TRBV6-5 to TRBJ1-3; no reliable D call. CDR3 nucleotides: TGTGCCAGCAGTTACATGGGAGCGGATGGAAACACCATATATTTT. Translation gives CASSYMGADGNTIYF.